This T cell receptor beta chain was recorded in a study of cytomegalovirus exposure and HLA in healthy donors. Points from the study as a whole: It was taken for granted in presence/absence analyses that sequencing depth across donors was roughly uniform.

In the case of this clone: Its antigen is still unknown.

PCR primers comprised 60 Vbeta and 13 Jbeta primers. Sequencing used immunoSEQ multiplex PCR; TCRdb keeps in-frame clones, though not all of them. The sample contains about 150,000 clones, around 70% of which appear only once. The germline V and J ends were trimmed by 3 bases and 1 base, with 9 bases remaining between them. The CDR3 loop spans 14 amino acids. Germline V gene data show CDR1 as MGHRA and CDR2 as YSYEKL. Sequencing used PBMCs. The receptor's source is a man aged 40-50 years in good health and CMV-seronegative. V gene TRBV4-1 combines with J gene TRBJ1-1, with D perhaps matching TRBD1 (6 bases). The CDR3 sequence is CASSHRTANTEAFF. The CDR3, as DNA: TGCGCCAGCAGCCACAGGACAGCGAACACTGAAGCTTTCTTT.